Shown below are 23 T cell receptor beta chains from a single sample sequenced in a study of regulatory T cells in long-lasting Graves disease (dated by TCRdb to the early 2020s). The time point label, read with the paper, signifies: newly diagnosed GD, antithyroid drugs for less than 3 months. RNA was extracted from PBMCs in TRIzol for both TCR sequencing and RNA sequencing. The receptor library was made with multiplex PCR. Instrument used: Illumina HiSeq 4000. CDR3 regions were amplified by Arm-PCR with iRepertoire HTBI primers to construct TCR beta libraries. TCRdb trimmed public reads at Q25 via fastp, called clones via MiXCR and kept in-frame beta chains. Merged by CDR3 protein, the rows form single entries marked with the most common genes and DNA. Counted in this sample were under 250,000 distinct CDR3 sequences; around 20% of them appeared once. Jointly, the top ten make up roughly 14% of the sample.

The sequencing here drew on peripheral blood mononuclear cells (PBMCs), taken at new diagnosis, from a patient treated with antithyroid drugs. The receptor set was obtained from a female donor with Graves disease.

Concerning this clonotype: Given a far larger clone just one base away, this is likely a sequencing read error. The chain recombines TRBV5-1 with TRBJ2-7; weak D call: TRBD1 (5 bases). Germline V CDR1 and CDR2: SGHRS, YFSETQ. CDR3 length: 13 residues. V was cut by 6 bases and J by 7 bases, with 17 bases left in between. The chain's CDR3 is CASKEDTYNEQYF. CDR3 nucleotides: TGCGCCAGCAAAGAGGACACCTACAATGAGCAGTACTTC.

This clonotype has a count of ten or more. The chain recombines TRBV6-2 or TRBV6-3 with TRBJ2-1; possible D gene TRBD2, 6 bases. The CDR3 runs 15 residues. Trimming pared 9 bases from V and 7 bases from J, leaving 22 bases between. CDR1 MNHEY and CDR2 SVGEGT come from the germline V gene. The DNA for the CDR3 is TGTGCCAGTGGGAGGTCTAGCGTACGACCTAATGAGCAGTTCTTC. Amino acid sequence: CASGRSSVRPNEQFF.

This clonotype has only a few counts. J is TRBJ1-1 and V is TRBV7-3, with D unresolved. The CDR3 spans 13 residues. Germline values: CDR1 SGHTA, CDR2 FQGTGA. V dropped 5 bases and J dropped 4 bases, with 11 bases sitting between them. The CDR3 protein is CASSRDPSTEAFF. The CDR3 DNA sequence: TGTGCCAGCAGCCGTGACCCCAGCACTGAAGCTTTCTTT.

This clonotype was observed at least ten times. V and J are TRBV27 and TRBJ1-6; D gene ambiguous. Germline CDR1 and CDR2: MNHEY and SMNVEV (reference sequence). Trimming removed 6 bases at V and 7 bases at J, with 7 bases between. The length of the CDR3 is 12 residues. The DNA for the CDR3 is TGTGCCAGCAGCCGGGTGAATTCACCCCTCCACTTT. Amino acids: CASSRVNSPLHF.

This clonotype was counted at least ten times. V gene TRBV20-1 combines with J gene TRBJ2-3; 10 positions agree with TRBD2. The CDR3 runs to 13 residues. Germline-derived CDR1 and CDR2 are DFQATT and SNEGSKA (reference sequence). V trimming: 6 bases; J trimming: 7 bases; junction bases outside the gene matches: 7. The DNA for the CDR3 is TGCAGTGCACCTACTAGCGGGGCAAATACGCAGTATTTT. Amino acid sequence: CSAPTSGANTQYF.

Concerning this clonotype itself: A far larger clone is only one base removed, so a read error is likely. The J gene is TRBJ2-1, the V gene TRBV7-8, with 10 bases that match TRBD2. The CDR3 runs 16 residues. Per germline, CDR1 SGHVS and CDR2 FQNEAQ. The CDR3 reads CASTLPKAGGRNEQLF. In DNA form, the CDR3 reads TGTGCCAGCACCCTTCCTAAAGCGGGAGGGCGCAATGAGCAGTTATTC.

This clonotype was seen only a few times. The chain uses TRBV9 and TRBJ2-3; 7 bases line up with TRBD2. This CDR3 has 16 residues. J lost 0 bases, V lost 0 bases, and 4 bases had no gene match. From germline, CDR1 is SGDLS and CDR2 YYNGEE. CDR3 sequence: CASSVAPGGSTDTQYF. The CDR3 DNA sequence: TGTGCCAGCAGCGTAGCTCCCGGGGGGAGCACAGATACGCAGTATTTT.

This clonotype has at least ten counts. J is TRBJ2-5 and V is TRBV6-1, with 8 bases that match TRBD2. V was clipped by 7 bases and J by 6 bases; unmatched bases: 13. Germline V lookup: CDR1 MNHNS, CDR2 SASEGT. This CDR3 has 15 residues. The CDR3 nucleotides read TGTGCCAGCAAACCGGGGGGGCCCAAGTGGCAGACCCAGTACTTC. This gives the protein CASKPGGPKWQTQYF.

This clonotype was observed at least ten times. The rearrangement joins TRBV12-3 or TRBV12-4 to TRBJ2-5; 7 nucleotides line up with TRBD2. This CDR3 spans 15 amino acids. Losses at the gene ends were 5 bases for V and 1 base for J; bases not matched to a gene: 7. The CDR3 protein is CASSPSSGPQETQYF. DNA of the CDR3: TGTGCCAGCAGTCCTTCTAGCGGACCCCAAGAGACCCAGTACTTC.

This clonotype turned up a few times. This chain uses TRBV12-3 or TRBV12-4 with TRBJ1-2; 7 nucleotides align to TRBD1. CDR3 size: 16 residues. V lost 0 bases to trimming and J lost 0 bases; unmatched junction nucleotides: 4. This chain's CDR3 is CASSLARQGANYGYTF. CDR3 coding DNA: TGTGCCAGCAGTTTAGCGAGGCAGGGGGCTAACTATGGCTACACCTTC.

This clonotype was seen ten or more times. The DNA of the CDR3 is TGTGCCAGCAGTTTAGTAGGGGCTGGGGCCAACGTCCTGACTTTC. Protein product: CASSLVGAGANVLTF. The genes are TRBV12-3 or TRBV12-4 and TRBJ2-6; possible D gene TRBD1, 5 bases. The CDR3 runs 15 residues. Between the trimmed V and J ends, which lost 1 base and 2 bases, there was a span of 6 bases.

This clonotype was seen repeatedly, ten times or more. The chain uses TRBV2 and TRBJ2-7, with D possibly being TRBD2 (5 bases). The CDR3 totals 11 residues. Germline CDR1 and CDR2: SNHLY and FYNNEI. V dropped 2 bases and J dropped 9 bases, with 8 bases sitting between them. Here the CDR3 reads CASSETEGQYF. Written as DNA, the CDR3 is TGTGCCAGCAGTGAAACAGAGGGGCAGTACTTC.

This clonotype has only a few counts. The V gene is TRBV29-1, the J gene TRBJ2-5, with a weak D call TRBD2 (6 bases). Germline V gene lookup returns CDR1 SQVTM and CDR2 ANQGSEA. Deletions cut 4 bases from V and 1 base from J, with 13 bases between. The CDR3 extends over 14 amino acids. The CDR3 nucleotides are TGCAGCGTTGTAGTGGCGGGACTCCAAGAGACCCAGTACTTC. This translates into CSVVVAGLQETQYF.

This clonotype was detected a few times. The V and J genes are TRBV5-1 and TRBJ1-2; D possibly corresponds to TRBD1 (6 bases). V lost 3 bases and J 2 bases, leaving 14 bases between the germline ends. In germline, CDR1 is SGHRS, CDR2 YFSETQ. This CDR3 comprises 15 residues. The CDR3 DNA sequence: TGCGCCAGCAGCTCTGAGGGGGGGCAGAACTATGGCTACACCTTC. Protein sequence: CASSSEGGQNYGYTF.

The V and J genes are TRBV20-1 and TRBJ2-7; no clear D gene. Germline V gives CDR1 DFQATT, CDR2 SNEGSKA (reference sequence). There are 13 residues in the CDR3. V was trimmed by 3 bases and J by 5 bases, leaving 14 bases between them. The CDR3 nucleotides are TGCAGTGCTAGGTCCACTACCCCCGACGAGCAGTACTTC. Protein product: CSARSTTPDEQYF.

The chain is built from TRBV20-1 and TRBJ2-2; D is unresolved. V was clipped by 3 bases and J by 6 bases, with 17 bases between them. The V gene's germline CDR1 is DFQATT and CDR2 SNEGSKA (reference sequence). There are 15 residues in the CDR3. The CDR3: CSASVDRVGPGELFF. DNA of the CDR3: TGCAGTGCTAGTGTCGATAGGGTAGGACCCGGGGAGCTGTTTTTT.

This clonotype turned up a few times. A clone one base away is much larger, so this may be a read error. The CDR3 protein is CSVEGQGAGTGELFF. CDR3 nucleotides: TGCAGCGTTGAAGGGCAGGGGGCTGGGACCGGGGAGCTGTTTTTT. V and J are TRBV29-1 and TRBJ2-2; 8 nucleotides line up with TRBD1. The CDR3 length is 15 residues. Germline V gives CDR1 SQVTM, CDR2 ANQGSEA. V trimming: 1 base; J trimming: 5 bases; junction bases outside the gene matches: 6.

As regards this clonotype: A clone one base away is much larger, so this may be a read error. The rearrangement links TRBV30 to TRBJ1-2, with D possibly matching TRBD1 (5 bases). The V gene lost 2 bases and the J gene lost 8 bases, with 18 bases spanning the gap. This CDR3 has 14 residues. Germline CDR1 GTSNPN, CDR2 SVGIG (reference sequence). In DNA, the CDR3 is TGTGCCTGGAGTATATATGGGGCATTGAGAGGCTACACCTTC. Its translation: CAWSIYGALRGYTF.

The chain joins TRBV5-4 to TRBJ2-6; the D gene is possibly TRBD1 (6 bases). Trimming removed 4 bases from V and 2 bases from J, with 10 bases in between. CDR3 size: 15 residues. Germline V gives CDR1 SGHNT, CDR2 YYREEE (reference sequence). The DNA for the CDR3 is TGTGCCAGCAGCCAACAGGGCCCTGGGGCCAACGTCCTGACTTTC. The encoded protein is CASSQQGPGANVLTF. The full variable domain, in which reference TRBV5-4 and TRBJ2-6 provide the parts outside the CDR3, is ETGVTQSPTHLIKTRGQQVTLRCSSQSGHNTVSWYQQALGQGPQFIFQYYREEENGRGNFPPRFSGLQFPNYSSELNVNALELDDSALYLCASSQQGPGANVLTFGAGSRLTVL.

This clonotype was counted ten times or more. The chain has TRBV5-6 and TRBJ2-1; 11 bases are a match to TRBD1. The CDR3 extends over 16 amino acids. The germline CDR1 and CDR2 sequences are SGHDT and YYEEEE. Losses at the gene ends were 4 bases for V and 2 bases for J; bases not matched to a gene: 5. The CDR3 loop is CASSRPGQGAYNEQFF. The CDR3, as DNA: TGTGCCAGCAGCCGACCGGGACAGGGGGCCTACAATGAGCAGTTCTTC.

This clonotype showed up many times. CDR3 nucleotide sequence: TGTGCCAGCAGTTTAGCGCGCACTCGTGAGCAGTTCTTC. It yields the protein CASSLARTREQFF. This chain uses TRBV12-3 or TRBV12-4 with TRBJ2-1; D is unresolved. The V and J ends lost 0 bases and 9 bases respectively, with 9 bases between them. The CDR3 consists of 13 residues.

This clonotype was counted many times. The chain combines TRBV3-1 with TRBJ2-7; D is perhaps TRBD1 (7 bases). Germline V gene lookup returns CDR1 LGHDT and CDR2 YNNKEL (reference sequence). CDR3 size: 16 residues. V was clipped by 1 base and J by 4 bases, with 17 bases between them. The CDR3 sequence is CASSQAGGQKTYEQYF. DNA for the CDR3: TGTGCCAGCAGCCAAGCCGGGGGACAGAAGACATACGAGCAGTACTTC.

The chain uses TRBV28 and TRBJ2-3; 9 positions agree with TRBD2. The CDR3 totals 14 residues. Looked up from germline, CDR1 is MDHEN and CDR2 is SYDVKM. After removal of 3 bases from V and 4 bases from J, the junction contained 2 bases not matched to a gene. CDR3 DNA sequence: TGTGCCAGCAGTTTCGGCGGGGGGGCAGATACGCAGTATTTT. Residues: CASSFGGGADTQYF.